One and the same sample provided the 9 T cell receptor beta chains below, sequenced in a study of shared clonotypes between healthy human individuals (dated by TCRdb to about 2020). Library creation used the immunoSEQ multiplex PCR assay. In its TCRdb copy, this immuneACCESS table keeps in-frame sequences only and misses some clones. Where compared with another copy, unresolved V genes explain less than half of these, and the others have no known cause. A total of fewer than 600,000 clones appear in this sample, around three quarters of them only once. The top ten clones comprise around 12% of the sample. The sequenced material came from PBMCs. These receptors all come from a woman in her thirties or forties in good health. Some clones in this sample may be carry-over from other donors' samples.

As regards this clone: A far larger clone is one base from this, pointing to a likely read error. The gene calls are TRBV6-6 and TRBJ1-5; D call uncertain. CDR1 and CDR2 (germline): MNHNY, SVGAGI (reference sequence). This CDR3 has 13 amino acids. DNA of the CDR3: TGTGCCAGCGGGGAAGGGTTAAATCGGCCCCAGCATTTT. Translation gives CASGEGLNRPQHF.

The count of this clone is one. The J gene is TRBJ2-1, the V gene TRBV7-8, with 7 nucleotides matching TRBD1. There are 13 residues in the CDR3. The germline V gene encodes CDR1 SGHVS and CDR2 FQNEAQ. Losses at the gene ends were 5 bases for V and 7 bases for J; bases not matched to a gene: 5. CDR3 coding DNA: TGTGCCAGCAGCATGGACAGGAGGAATGAGCAGTTCTTC. It yields the protein CASSMDRRNEQFF.

This chain connects TRBV7-6 to TRBJ2-3; no definite D call. Germline CDR1 reads SGHVS; CDR2 reads FNYEAQ. V was shortened by 5 bases and J by 3 bases, with 21 bases between the two germline ends. The CDR3 length is 17 residues. For the CDR3, the DNA is TGTGCCAGCAGCCAAGGAGAGAGCCGTGAATTTACAGATACGCAGTATTTT. Amino acid sequence: CASSQGESREFTDTQYF.

This sequence joins TRBV28 and TRBJ2-7; 7 bases line up with TRBD2. V dropped 6 bases and J dropped 3; count of bases not matched to a gene: 8. The CDR3 consists of 14 residues. CDR1 and CDR2 (germline): MDHEN, SYDVKM. CDR3 sequence (DNA): TGTGCCAGCAGAGACGGGACTAAAATCTACGAGCAGTACTTC. Residues: CASRDGTKIYEQYF.

The V and J genes are TRBV2 and TRBJ2-3; 8 bases map to TRBD2. The CDR3 runs to 15 residues. Germline-derived CDR1 and CDR2 are SNHLY and FYNNEI. J gave up 4 bases and V 5 bases, and 8 bases lay outside the gene matches. The CDR3 coding sequence is TGTGCCAGCAGTACCAGCGGGAGCCCCTCAGATACGCAGTATTTT. It is translated as CASSTSGSPSDTQYF.

This CDR3 is CASSFTTSGKNEQYF. The CDR3 bases are TGTGCCAGCAGCTTCACGACTAGCGGGAAAAACGAGCAGTACTTC. The chain couples TRBV7-2 to TRBJ2-7; TRBD2 matches 11 bases. V shed 3 bases, J shed 5 bases, and the junction held 6 bases outside the gene matches. This CDR3 spans 15 amino acids. Germline CDR1 reads SGHTA; CDR2 reads FQGNSA.

The gene calls are TRBV28 and TRBJ2-7; 11 bases line up with TRBD2. The trim removed 7 bases at V and 4 bases at J, leaving 27 bases unmatched. Per germline, CDR1 MDHEN and CDR2 SYDVKM. The CDR3 runs 21 residues. The CDR3 nucleotides are TGTGCCAGCACCGGGGAGCCCCACGCCGGGACTAGCGGAACCCGAAGATACGAGCAGTACTTC. As protein: CASTGEPHAGTSGTRRYEQYF.

This rearrangement joins TRBV2 to TRBJ2-5; 16 nucleotides agree with TRBD2. The CDR3 length is 16 residues. Looked up from germline, CDR1 is SNHLY and CDR2 is FYNNEI. Losses at the gene ends were 8 bases for V and 5 bases for J; bases not matched to a gene: 8. DNA for the CDR3: TGTGCCAGCGGCGCCGGGACTAGCGGGAGGGTGGAGACCCAGTACTTC. This translates into CASGAGTSGRVETQYF.

The V call is TRBV6-1, the J call TRBJ1-4; 7 nucleotides match TRBD1. The CDR3 consists of 13 residues. Germline assignment: CDR1 MNHNS and CDR2 SASEGT. The J segment lost 5 bases and the V segment lost 7 bases, leaving 4 bases of the junction unmatched. CDR3 protein: CASKGRGNEKLFF. The CDR3 DNA follows: TGTGCCAGCAAGGGCAGGGGGAATGAAAAACTGTTTTTT.